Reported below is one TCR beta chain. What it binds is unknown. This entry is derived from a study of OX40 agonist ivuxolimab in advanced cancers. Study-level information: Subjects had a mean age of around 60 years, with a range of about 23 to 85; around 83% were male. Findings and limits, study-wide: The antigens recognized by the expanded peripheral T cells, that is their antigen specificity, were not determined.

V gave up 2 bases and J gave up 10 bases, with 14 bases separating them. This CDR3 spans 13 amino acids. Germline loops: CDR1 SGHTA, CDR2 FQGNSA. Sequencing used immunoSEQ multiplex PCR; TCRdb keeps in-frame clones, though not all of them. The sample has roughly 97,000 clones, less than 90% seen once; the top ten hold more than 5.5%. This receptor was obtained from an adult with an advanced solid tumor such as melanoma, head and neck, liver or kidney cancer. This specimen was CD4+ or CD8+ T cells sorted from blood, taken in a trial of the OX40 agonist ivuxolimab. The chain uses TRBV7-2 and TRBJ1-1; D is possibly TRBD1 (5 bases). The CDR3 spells CASSLLSGQGAFF. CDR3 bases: TGTGCCAGCAGCTTATTATCGGGGCAAGGAGCTTTCTTT.